The sample holds a few counts of the clone carrying this T cell receptor (beta chain). Its antigen is unidentified. This sample was taken from a study of T cells after yellow fever vaccination. Study at large: SMART-Seq v4 Ultra Low Input handled preparation of low-cell-number fractions. Study-wide findings and caveats: Any FACS-sorted repertoire could hold abundant clonotypes that contaminate it from the bulk population. Detected again after the booster were most primary-vaccination clones, at approximately 96% CD4 and nearly 90% CD8.

It was through 5'RACE template switching that TCR cDNA was made, with a universal primer site and UMIs added. TCRdb fed the 5' RACE reads into MiXCR, producing one record per CDR3 protein. The table has under 700,000 distinct CDR3 sequences, around 17% seen once. The V segment lost 2 bases and the J segment 1 base; nucleotides outside the gene matches: 3. The germline V gene has CDR1 KGHDR and CDR2 SFDVKD. The CDR3 is made up of 16 amino acids. The TCR sequence derives from a man aged 18 to 29 who received the YFV17D yellow fever vaccine. The gene calls are TRBV24-1 and TRBJ2-2; 7 positions match TRBD2. The sequenced sample was PBMCs, obtained 5 days after the first yellow fever vaccination. The DNA of the CDR3 is TGTGCCACCAGTGATTCGGCGGGGGTGAACACCGGGGAGCTGTTTTTT. Translating gives CATSDSAGVNTGELFF.